This T cell receptor beta chain was retrieved from a study of T cells after yellow fever vaccination. With respect to this clonotype: Its antigen is as yet unknown.

The TCR cDNA carried a universal primer site and UMIs from 5'RACE template switching. TCRdb re-derived calls from the 5' RACE reads in MiXCR, one entry per CDR3 protein. This table holds 300,000 to 450,000 distinct CDR3 sequences, 6.2% found once. Overall study findings and caveats: Highly abundant clonotypes carried over from the bulk population could end up in FACS-sorted repertoires as contaminants. Shared CD4/CD8 clonotypes were a small share, likely from convergent recombination.

This CDR3 has 15 residues. V lost 6 bases and J lost 7; bases outside the gene matches: 6. From germline, CDR1 is MDHEN and CDR2 SYDVKM. The chain couples TRBV28 to TRBJ2-1, with 13 bases that match TRBD2. This clonotype was sampled from a young man who received the YFV17D yellow fever vaccine. The material was PBMCs, obtained 5 days after the yellow fever booster vaccination. Here the CDR3 DNA reads TGTGCCAGCAGCAAGGGACTAGCGGGAAGGAATGAGCAGTTCTTC. As protein: CASSKGLAGRNEQFF.